Presented here are 2 T cell receptor beta chains from one specimen sequenced in a study of blood T cell repertoires in COVID-19 (dated by TCRdb to about 2020). Libraries were prepared through the immunoSEQ multiplex PCR assay. TCRdb's version of the immuneACCESS table is confined to in-frame rearrangements and falls short of the full clone set. An unresolved V gene accounts for under half of the shortfall where checked; the remainder is of unknown origin. The sample contains around 230,000 clones, under 90% of them found a single time. 3.5% to 4.5% of the sample is held by the ten biggest clonotypes. Sequencing was carried out using PBMCs or T cells enriched from blood (not recorded which). These TCRs come from a woman in her twenties or thirties with acute COVID-19.

The chain combines TRBV5-4 with TRBJ1-2; D is possibly TRBD1 (6 bases). Germline CDR1 reads SGHNT; CDR2 reads YYREEE (reference sequence). This CDR3 contains 12 residues. The V end lost 4 bases, the J end lost 7 bases, and 11 bases lay between the germline ends. This chain's CDR3 is CASSPGGAGYTF. CDR3 nucleotides: TGTGCCAGCAGCCCTGGGGGGGCTGGCTACACCTTC.

This rearrangement joins TRBV19 to TRBJ2-7, with D possibly matching TRBD2 (5 bases). The CDR3 has 13 residues. Germline V gives CDR1 LNHDA, CDR2 SQIVND (reference sequence). With 2 bases removed from V and 6 bases from J, the gap between germline ends came to 11 bases. The CDR3 coding sequence is TGTGCCAGTAGTATAATTAGCGCCGGCGAGCAGTACTTC. Translated, it gives CASSIISAGEQYF.